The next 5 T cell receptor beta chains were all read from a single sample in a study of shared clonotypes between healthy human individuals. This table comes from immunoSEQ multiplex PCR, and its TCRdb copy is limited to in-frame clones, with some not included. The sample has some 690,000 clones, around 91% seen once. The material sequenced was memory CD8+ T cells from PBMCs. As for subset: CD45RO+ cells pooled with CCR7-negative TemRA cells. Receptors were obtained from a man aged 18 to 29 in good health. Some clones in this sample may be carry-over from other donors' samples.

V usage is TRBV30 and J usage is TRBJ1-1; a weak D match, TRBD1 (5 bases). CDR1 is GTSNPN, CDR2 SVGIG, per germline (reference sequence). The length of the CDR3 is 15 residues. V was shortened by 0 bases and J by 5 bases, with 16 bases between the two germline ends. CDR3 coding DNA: TGTGCCTGGAGTGTACGGGAGGGGAGGAGGACTGAAGCTTTCTTT. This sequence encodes CAWSVREGRRTEAFF.

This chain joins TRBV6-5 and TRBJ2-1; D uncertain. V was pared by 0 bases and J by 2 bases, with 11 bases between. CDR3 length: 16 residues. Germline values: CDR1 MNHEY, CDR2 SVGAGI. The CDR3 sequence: CASSYSKGFTYNEQFF. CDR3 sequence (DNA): TGTGCCAGCAGTTACTCGAAAGGGTTTACCTACAATGAGCAGTTCTTC.

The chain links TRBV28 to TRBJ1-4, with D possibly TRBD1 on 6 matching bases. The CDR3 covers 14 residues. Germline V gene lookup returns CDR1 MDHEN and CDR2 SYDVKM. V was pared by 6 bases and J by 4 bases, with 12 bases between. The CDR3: CASRSRGFNEKLFF. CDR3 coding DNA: TGTGCCAGCAGATCCAGGGGCTTTAATGAAAAACTGTTTTTT.

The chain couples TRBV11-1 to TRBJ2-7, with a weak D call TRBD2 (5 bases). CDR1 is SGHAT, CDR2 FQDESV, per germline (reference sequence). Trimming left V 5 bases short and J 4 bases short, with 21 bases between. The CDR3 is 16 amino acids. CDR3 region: CASSPEAWELRYEQYF. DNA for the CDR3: TGTGCCAGCAGCCCAGAGGCTTGGGAGTTACGTTACGAGCAGTACTTC.

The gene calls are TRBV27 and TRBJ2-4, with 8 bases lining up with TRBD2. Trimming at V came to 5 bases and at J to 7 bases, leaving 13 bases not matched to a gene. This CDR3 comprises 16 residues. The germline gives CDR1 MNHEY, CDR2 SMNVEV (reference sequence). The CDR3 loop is CASSLGSGTSPNIQYF. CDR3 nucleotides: TGTGCCAGCAGTCTCGGTTCCGGGACTAGTCCTAACATTCAGTACTTC.